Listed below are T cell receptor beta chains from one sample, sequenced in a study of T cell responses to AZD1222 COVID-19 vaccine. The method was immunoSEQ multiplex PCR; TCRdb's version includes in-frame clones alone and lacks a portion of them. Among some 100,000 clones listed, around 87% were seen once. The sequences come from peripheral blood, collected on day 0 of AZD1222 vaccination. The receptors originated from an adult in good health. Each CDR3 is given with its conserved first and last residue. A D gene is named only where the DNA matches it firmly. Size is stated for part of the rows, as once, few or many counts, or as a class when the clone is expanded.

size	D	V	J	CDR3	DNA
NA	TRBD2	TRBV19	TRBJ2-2	CASRPLTSAHTGELFF	TGTGCCAGTAGGCCTCTGACTAGCGCACACACCGGGGAGCTGTTTTTT
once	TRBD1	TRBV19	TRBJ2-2	CASSIGSQGAFTGELFF	TGTGCCAGTAGTATAGGGTCGCAGGGGGCATTTACCGGGGAGCTGTTTTTT
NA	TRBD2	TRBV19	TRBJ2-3	CAWEGQSTDTQYF	TGTGCCTGGGAGGGCCAAAGCACAGATACGCAGTATTTT
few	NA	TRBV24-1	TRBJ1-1	CATSVGGFTEAFF	TGTGCCACCAGTGTGGGGGGGTTCACTGAAGCTTTCTTT
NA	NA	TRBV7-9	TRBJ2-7	CASSADRAYEQYF	TGTGCCAGCAGCGCGGACAGAGCCTACGAGCAGTACTTC
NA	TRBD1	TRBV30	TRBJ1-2	CAWSARTGDGYTF	TGTGCCTGGAGTGCCCGGACAGGGGATGGCTACACCTTC
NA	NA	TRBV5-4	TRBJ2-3	CASSLSGVVEDTQYF	TGTGCCAGCAGCTTAAGTGGAGTAGTGGAGGATACGCAGTATTTT
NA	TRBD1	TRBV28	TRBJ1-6	CASSRTGSNSPLHF	TGTGCCAGCAGCCGGACAGGATCTAATTCACCCCTCCACTTT
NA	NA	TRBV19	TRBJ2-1	CASTDLKILDNEQFF	TGTGCCAGTACCGACCTAAAGATACTAGACAATGAGCAGTTCTTC
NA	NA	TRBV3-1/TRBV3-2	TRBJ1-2	CASSPLESYGYTF	TGTGCCAGCAGCCCTCTGGAATCATATGGCTACACCTTC
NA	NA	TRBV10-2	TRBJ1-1	CASQPEYLDTEAFF	TGCGCCAGTCAACCCGAATACCTCGACACTGAAGCTTTCTTT
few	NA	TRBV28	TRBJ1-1	CASSSPAGAGTNTEAFF	TGTGCCAGCAGTTCCCCAGCCGGGGCAGGGACGAACACTGAAGCTTTCTTT
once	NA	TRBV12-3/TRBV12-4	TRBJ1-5	CASNRELNQPQHF	TGTGCCAGCAACCGGGAGCTCAATCAGCCCCAGCATTTT